Shown below are 9 T cell receptor beta chains from a single sample sequenced in a study of cytomegalovirus exposure and HLA in healthy donors. Primers for the PCR totalled 60 Vbeta and 13 Jbeta. Data came from immunoSEQ multiplex PCR; TCRdb stores just in-frame clones and leaves some out. The sample holds about 89,000 clones; approximately 76% are singletons and the top ten take about 9.4%. Sequencing was carried out using PBMCs. The receptors originated from a man aged 25 to 40 in good health and CMV-seropositive.

This clone has only a few counts. The chain uses TRBV7-2 and TRBJ2-7; 10 bases fit TRBD2. CDR1 and CDR2 (germline): SGHTA, FQGNSA. This CDR3 has 14 amino acids. Germline trimming cut 4 bases from V and 2 bases from J; bases unmatched to any gene: 2. CDR3: CASSSSGGAYEQYF. As DNA, the CDR3 is TGTGCCAGCAGCTCGAGCGGGGGGGCCTACGAGCAGTACTTC.

This clone appeared a single time. An end of the junction differs from the germline gene, which may be a read error. V is TRBV7-9 and J is TRBJ1-1; 7 bases agree with TRBD1. The CDR3 runs to 14 residues. Germline CDR1 SEHNR, CDR2 FQNEAQ (reference sequence). The CDR3: CSSSPQGRWTEAFF. CDR3 nucleotides: TGTTCCAGCAGCCCACAGGGGAGATGGACTGAAGCTTTCTTT.

The chain uses TRBV11-3 and TRBJ2-3; tentative D call: TRBD1 (6 bases). The V gene lost 5 bases and the J gene lost 2 bases, with 17 bases spanning the gap. Germline CDR1 reads SGHNT; CDR2 reads YENEEA. The CDR3 is 16 residues long. CDR3 sequence (DNA): TGTGCCAGCAGCCCAGGGGCTAGAAACCCCACAGATACGCAGTATTTT. Translated, it gives CASSPGARNPTDTQYF.

V usage is TRBV5-1 and J usage is TRBJ2-5; 9 nucleotides match TRBD2. The J call could be wrong; TRBJ2-7 is a better fit for the DNA end. The CDR3 runs to 15 residues. CDR1 SGHRS and CDR2 YFSETQ come from the germline V gene. CDR3 protein: CASSFGGGGAHEQYF. The CDR3 DNA reads as TGCGCCAGCAGCTTCGGTGGCGGGGGGGCCCACGAGCAGTACTTC.

V usage is TRBV5-4 and J usage is TRBJ2-7; the match to TRBD1 covers 9 bases. J gave up 3 bases and V 6 bases, and 10 bases lay outside the gene matches. Germline-derived CDR1 and CDR2 are SGHNT and YYREEE (reference sequence). The CDR3 has 15 amino acids. The CDR3: CASIRTGTGYYEQYF. The CDR3, as DNA: TGTGCCAGCATCAGAACCGGGACAGGGTACTACGAGCAGTACTTC.

The chain links TRBV28 to TRBJ2-3; a possible D gene is TRBD2 (5 bases). Germline lookup yields CDR1 MDHEN and CDR2 SYDVKM. The V and J ends lost 4 bases and 0 bases respectively, with 11 bases between them. The CDR3 is made up of 15 amino acids. The CDR3 here is CASSSEDYSTDTQYF. Here the CDR3 DNA reads TGTGCCAGCAGTTCGGAGGATTATAGCACAGATACGCAGTATTTT.

The chain is built from TRBV6-5 and TRBJ1-5, with 8 bases aligning to TRBD1. J lost 5 bases, V lost 8 bases, and 8 bases had no gene match. CDR1 and CDR2 (germline): MNHEY, SVGAGI. The CDR3 is 14 residues long. The CDR3 loop is CASGKTGEHQPQHF. CDR3 sequence (DNA): TGTGCCAGCGGAAAGACAGGGGAACATCAGCCCCAGCATTTT.

The chain is built from TRBV7-9 and TRBJ1-6; D ambiguous. The CDR3 loop spans 14 amino acids. Germline V lookup: CDR1 SEHNR, CDR2 FQNEAQ (reference sequence). The V and J ends lost 6 bases and 8 bases respectively, with 14 bases between them. The CDR3 protein is CASRLTPRDSPLHF. CDR3 coding DNA: TGTGCCAGCAGACTGACACCGAGGGATTCACCCCTCCACTTT.

The chain employs TRBV18 and TRBJ2-5, with 9 bases identical to TRBD1. The trim removed 1 base at V and 4 bases at J, leaving 7 bases unmatched. Per germline, CDR1 KGHSH and CDR2 LQKENI. The length of the CDR3 is 16 residues. CDR3 nucleotide sequence: TGTGCCAGCTCACCACGGGACAGGGTTGATGTAGAGACCCAGTACTTC. Translating gives CASSPRDRVDVETQYF.